Following are 25 T cell receptor beta chains from one sample sequenced in a study of T cells in Graves' hyperthyroidism and ophthalmopathy (dated by TCRdb to between 2017 and 2020). Libraries were prepared through multiplex PCR. The sequencer listed for this sample is Illumina HiSeq 2000. The TCR beta CDR3 regions were amplified from RNA transcripts. For the first round of RT-PCR on the TCR CDR3, the HTBI primer set was used together with the Qiagen OneStep RT-PCR kit. TCRdb passed the public sequencing reads through fastp at Q25 and MiXCR, retaining productive beta sequences. Each entry is one CDR3 protein sequence, shown with its most common DNA and genes. The sample records about 520,000 distinct CDR3 sequences, 20% to 25% of which are singletons. Less than 30% of the sample is held by the ten biggest clonotypes. Material for sequencing was blood. These receptors were taken from a man aged 18-30 years with Graves' hyperthyroidism.

The chain has TRBV28 and TRBJ1-2; 8 bases are a match to TRBD1. CDR1 MDHEN and CDR2 SYDVKM come from the germline V gene. This CDR3 comprises 16 residues. The ends lost 2 bases at V and 4 bases at J; junction bases unmatched: 9. The CDR3: CASSLTIPGGAYGYTF. For the CDR3, the DNA is TGTGCCAGCAGTTTAACCATTCCAGGGGGCGCCTATGGCTACACCTTC.

This clonotype was seen many times. This chain joins TRBV5-1 and TRBJ1-3; D not resolved. Germline assignment: CDR1 SGHRS and CDR2 YFSETQ. The CDR3 runs 12 residues. Trimming removed 6 bases from V and 4 bases from J, with 8 bases in between. CDR3 region: CASKGPGNTIYF. As DNA, the CDR3 is TGCGCCAGCAAGGGCCCGGGAAACACCATATATTTT.

This clonotype was observed at least ten times. The chain combines TRBV12-3 or TRBV12-4 with TRBJ2-7; TRBD1 agrees at 9 bases. CDR3 length: 13 amino acids. With V trimmed by 7 bases and J by 4 bases, 5 bases remained unmatched. CDR3 bases: TGTGCCAGCATGACAGGGGGGGTATACGAGCAGTACTTC. Translation gives CASMTGGVYEQYF.

This clonotype was detected many times. This rearrangement joins TRBV27 to TRBJ1-2; 8 positions match TRBD1. Germline trimming cut 2 bases from V and 5 bases from J; bases unmatched to any gene: 13. Looked up from germline, CDR1 is MNHEY and CDR2 is SMNVEV (reference sequence). This CDR3 has 17 amino acids. The CDR3 DNA reads as TGTGCCAGCAGTTTAACCTGGACAGGGTCCAGGACTTATGGCTACACCTTC. Its protein is CASSLTWTGSRTYGYTF.

This clonotype was seen ten or more times. The V and J genes are TRBV6-1 and TRBJ1-2; D may be TRBD1 (6 bases). Trimming took 10 bases from V and 6 from J, leaving 15 bases between them. The CDR3 has 12 amino acids. Germline V gives CDR1 MNHNS, CDR2 SASEGT. CDR3 DNA: TGTGCCACCACGCCGCAGGGGCATGGCTACACCTTC. Its translation: CATTPQGHGYTF.

This clonotype was recorded many times. V gene TRBV24-1 combines with J gene TRBJ1-5; 7 positions match TRBD1. This CDR3 comprises 12 residues. Per germline, CDR1 KGHDR and CDR2 SFDVKD. J was trimmed by 3 bases and V by 10 bases; bases with no gene match: 2. The CDR3 protein is CATGTVNQPQHF. CDR3 nucleotides: TGTGCCACTGGGACAGTCAATCAGCCCCAGCATTTT.

This clonotype was seen at least ten times. The chain is built from TRBV2 and TRBJ2-7; no clear D. Germline values: CDR1 SNHLY, CDR2 FYNNEI. Trimming pared 6 bases from V and 6 bases from J, leaving 6 bases between. This CDR3 is 10 amino acids long. CDR3 sequence reads: CASSVFEQYF. The CDR3 DNA reads as TGTGCCAGCAGCGTGTTCGAGCAGTACTTC.

The rearrangement uses TRBV11-2 and TRBJ2-7; D perhaps matches TRBD2 (5 bases). Per the germline V gene, CDR1 is SGHAT and CDR2 is FQNNGV. The CDR3 runs to 14 residues. Trimming pared 3 bases from V and 7 bases from J, leaving 16 bases between. The CDR3 bases are TGTGCCAGCAGCTTGAGAGGAGGAGGACGGGAGCAGTACTTC. Its translation is CASSLRGGGREQYF. The full variable domain, its missing parts supplied by reference TRBV11-2 and TRBJ2-7, is EAGVAQSPRYKIIEKRQSVAFWCNPISGHATLYWYQQILGQGPKLLIQFQNNGVVDDSQLPKDRFSAERLKGVDSTLKIQPAKLEDSAVYLCASSLRGGGREQYFGPGTRLTVT.

The sample holds many counts of this clonotype. The rearrangement joins TRBV10-2 to TRBJ2-7; maybe TRBD2 (6 bases). The CDR3 loop spans 12 amino acids. Germline loops: CDR1 WSHSY, CDR2 SAAADI. The CDR3 coding sequence is TGCGCGACCGCCCTGGGGGGCTACGAGCAGTACTTC. Translated, it gives CATALGGYEQYF.

This clonotype was recorded a few times. V is TRBV12-3 or TRBV12-4 and J is TRBJ2-7, with 10 bases fitting TRBD1. Trimming took 5 bases from V and 3 from J; bases not matched to a gene: 10. This CDR3 contains 16 residues. As DNA, the CDR3 is TGTGCCAGCAGTGAAGCTATTAGGGACAGGGGCTACGAGCAGTACTTC. It codes for CASSEAIRDRGYEQYF.

This clonotype has ten or more counts. This chain links TRBV10-3 with TRBJ2-7, with TRBD1 matching 8 bases. The CDR3 has 15 residues. Germline V gene data show CDR1 as ENHRY and CDR2 as SYGVKD. V lost 5 bases to trimming and J lost 1 base; unmatched junction nucleotides: 7. In nucleotides, the CDR3 is TGTGCCATCAGTCCTAAGGACAGGGCTTCCTACGAGCAGTACTTC. Protein sequence: CAISPKDRASYEQYF.

The chain couples TRBV7-2 to TRBJ2-7, with D tentatively TRBD2 (5 bases). The V gene's germline CDR1 is SGHTA and CDR2 FQGNSA. V was clipped by 4 bases and J by 2 bases, with 15 bases between them. This CDR3 has 15 amino acids. In nucleotides, the CDR3 is TGTGCCAGCAGCTCGGGGATGGGCGTTACCTACGAGCAGTACTTC. This translates into CASSSGMGVTYEQYF.

Many counts were recorded for this clonotype. The genes are TRBV12-5 and TRBJ2-5; 8 bases are a match to TRBD1. The V gene end was trimmed by 6 bases and the J gene end by 4 bases; junction bases not matched to a gene: 7. The germline V gene encodes CDR1 LGHNT and CDR2 FRNRAP. The CDR3 is made up of 14 amino acids. As DNA, the CDR3 is TGTGCTAGTGGCCGGACAGGGTCGGTAGAGACCCAGTACTTC. Protein product: CASGRTGSVETQYF.

The chain joins TRBV24-1 to TRBJ2-1, with D perhaps TRBD2 (5 bases). This CDR3 contains 14 residues. The ends were cut back, 10 bases at V and 8 bases at J, with 20 bases in the middle. Germline lookup yields CDR1 KGHDR and CDR2 SFDVKD. The CDR3 coding sequence is TGTGCCACGGGCCACCGGGATCCTGGATATGAGCAGTTCTTC. This codes for CATGHRDPGYEQFF.

At least ten counts were recorded for this clonotype. V is TRBV19 and J is TRBJ1-1, with 7 bases lining up with TRBD1. Germline V CDR1 and CDR2: LNHDA, SQIVND (reference sequence). This CDR3 contains 13 residues. V gave up 4 bases and J gave up 7 bases; unmatched junction bases: 6. In nucleotides, the CDR3 is TGTGCCAGTAGTACGCAGGGGGAAGGTGAAGCTTTCTTT. It translates to CASSTQGEGEAFF. The full variable domain, rest sourced from reference TRBV19 and TRBJ1-1, is DGGITQSPKYLFRKEGQNVTLSCEQNLNHDAMYWYRQDPGQGLRLIYYSQIVNDFQKGDIAEGYSVSREKKESFPLTVTSAQKNPTAFYLCASSTQGEGEAFFGQGTRLTVV.

The table lists this clonotype with many counts. The V and J genes are TRBV28 and TRBJ1-1, with D unresolved. The germline V gene encodes CDR1 MDHEN and CDR2 SYDVKM. The length of the CDR3 is 12 residues. With 7 bases removed from V and 4 bases from J, the gap between germline ends came to 10 bases. CDR3 sequence (DNA): TGTGCCAGCATGATGGGTCCCACTGAAGCTTTCTTT. This gives the protein CASMMGPTEAFF.

This sequence joins TRBV5-1 and TRBJ1-2; 7 bases agree with TRBD1. This CDR3 has 14 residues. J was trimmed by 7 bases and V by 4 bases; bases with no gene match: 10. Germline V lookup: CDR1 SGHRS, CDR2 YFSETQ. In DNA form, the CDR3 reads TGCGCCAGCAGCACCCCGGAGGGGGCGGGTGGCTACACCTTC. It translates to CASSTPEGAGGYTF. Combining the CDR3 with reference TRBV5-1 and TRBJ1-2 gives the whole variable domain KAGVTQTPRYLIKTRGQQVTLSCSPISGHRSVSWYQQTPGQGLQFLFEYFSETQRNKGNFPGRFSGRQFSNSRSEMNVSTLELGDSALYLCASSTPEGAGGYTFGSGTRLTVV.

J is TRBJ2-5 and V is TRBV29-1; no definite D call. The CDR3 loop spans 10 amino acids. Trimming took 7 bases from V and 3 from J, leaving 6 bases between them. In germline, CDR1 is SQVTM, CDR2 ANQGSEA. For the CDR3, the DNA is TGCAGCGATGGCGAAGAGACCCAGTACTTC. Encoded protein: CSDGEETQYF.

The count of this clonotype is one. The chain couples TRBV6-1 to TRBJ1-2; a possible D gene is TRBD1 (5 bases). V was trimmed by 6 bases and J by 3 bases, leaving 14 bases between them. From germline, CDR1 is MNHNS and CDR2 SASEGT. This CDR3 is 14 amino acids long. The CDR3 DNA sequence: TGTGCCAGCAGGGCGTCCGGGACTTACTATGGCTACACCTTC. Its translation is CASRASGTYYGYTF.

The V gene is TRBV28, the J gene TRBJ2-7, with D perhaps matching TRBD1 (6 bases). The germline CDR1 and CDR2 sequences are MDHEN and SYDVKM. Trimming left V 5 bases short and J 6 bases short, with 14 bases between. The CDR3 is 13 residues long. CDR3 sequence (DNA): TGTGCCAGCAGTGTTACAGGGTACGGCGAGCAGTACTTC. It codes for CASSVTGYGEQYF.

The genes are TRBV6-1 and TRBJ2-5; D is possibly TRBD1 (6 bases). V lost 6 bases, J lost 5 bases, and 10 bases lay in between. This CDR3 has 12 residues. Germline loops: CDR1 MNHNS, CDR2 SASEGT. The CDR3 nucleotides read TGTGCCAGCAGCAGGGGTCGGGAGACCCAGTACTTC. Its translation is CASSRGRETQYF.

This clonotype was seen many times. This CDR3 is CASSLSLDGAYEQYF. CDR3 bases: TGTGCCAGCAGCTTATCCTTGGACGGGGCCTACGAGCAGTACTTC. The chain employs TRBV13 and TRBJ2-7; a possible D gene is TRBD2 (5 bases). The CDR3 is 15 residues long. The germline gives CDR1 PRHDT, CDR2 FYEKMQ (reference sequence). V was clipped by 2 bases and J by 2 bases, with 13 bases between them.

This clonotype was observed many times. The CDR3 region is CASSLEGSPIGNTIYF. Here the CDR3 DNA reads TGCGCCAGCAGCTTGGAAGGCAGTCCTATTGGAAACACCATATATTTT. The J gene is TRBJ1-3, the V gene TRBV5-1; D remains ambiguous. The CDR3 has 16 residues. Deletions cut 0 bases from V and 3 bases from J, with 13 bases between. The V gene's germline CDR1 is SGHRS and CDR2 YFSETQ.

This rearrangement joins TRBV19 to TRBJ2-7; D ambiguous. The CDR3 totals 14 residues. Germline loops: CDR1 LNHDA, CDR2 SQIVND (reference sequence). V lost 6 bases and J lost 1, with 13 bases in between. The CDR3 protein is CASSLRWESYEQYF. In DNA form, the CDR3 reads TGTGCCAGTAGCCTGCGGTGGGAATCCTACGAGCAGTACTTC.

There are a few counts of this clonotype. The chain has TRBV4-1 and TRBJ1-5; D is possibly TRBD1 (6 bases). Trimming shortened V by 2 bases and J by 6 bases, and 20 bases separated the two germline ends. Per the germline V gene, CDR1 is MGHRA and CDR2 is YSYEKL. This CDR3 comprises 17 residues. The chain's CDR3 is CASSQPTQGQRGQPQHF. The CDR3 DNA is TGCGCCAGCAGCCAACCCACACAGGGTCAAAGGGGTCAGCCCCAGCATTTT.